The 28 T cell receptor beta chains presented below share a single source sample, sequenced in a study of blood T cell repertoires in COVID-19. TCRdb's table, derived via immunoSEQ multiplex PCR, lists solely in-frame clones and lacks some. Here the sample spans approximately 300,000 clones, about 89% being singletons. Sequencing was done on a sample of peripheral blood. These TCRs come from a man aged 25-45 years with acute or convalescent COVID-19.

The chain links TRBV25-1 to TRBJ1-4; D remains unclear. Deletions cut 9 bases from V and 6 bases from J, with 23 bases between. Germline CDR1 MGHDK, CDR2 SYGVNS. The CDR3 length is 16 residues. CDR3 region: CARPREEAENDEKLFF. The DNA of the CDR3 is TGTGCCAGACCCCGGGAGGAGGCCGAGAACGATGAAAAACTGTTTTTT.

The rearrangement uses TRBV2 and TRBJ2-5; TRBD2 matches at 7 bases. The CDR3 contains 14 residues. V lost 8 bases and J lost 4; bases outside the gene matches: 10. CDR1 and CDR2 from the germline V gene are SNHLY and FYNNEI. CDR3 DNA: TGTGCCAGCCTGGGGGGGGGAGGCAGAGAGACCCAGTACTTC. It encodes CASLGGGGRETQYF.

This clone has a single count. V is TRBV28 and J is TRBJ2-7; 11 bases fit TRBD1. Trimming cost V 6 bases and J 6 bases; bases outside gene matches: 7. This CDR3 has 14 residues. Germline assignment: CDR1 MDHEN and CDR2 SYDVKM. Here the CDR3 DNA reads TGTGCCAGCAGCGTCCCGGGACAGGGGGTCGAGCAGTACTTC. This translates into CASSVPGQGVEQYF.

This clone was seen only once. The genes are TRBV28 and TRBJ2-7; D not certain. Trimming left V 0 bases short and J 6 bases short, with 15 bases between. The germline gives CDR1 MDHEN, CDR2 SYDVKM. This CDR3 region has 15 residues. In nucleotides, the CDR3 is TGTGCCAGCAGTTTATGGGGCCAACCTGAGAGCGAGCAGTACTTC. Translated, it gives CASSLWGQPESEQYF.

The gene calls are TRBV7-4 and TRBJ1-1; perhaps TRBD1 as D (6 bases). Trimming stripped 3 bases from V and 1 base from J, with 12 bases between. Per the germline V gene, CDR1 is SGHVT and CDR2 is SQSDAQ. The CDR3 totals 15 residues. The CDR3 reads CASSFGGATNTEAFF. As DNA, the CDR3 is TGTGCCAGCAGCTTTGGGGGGGCCACGAACACTGAAGCTTTCTTT.

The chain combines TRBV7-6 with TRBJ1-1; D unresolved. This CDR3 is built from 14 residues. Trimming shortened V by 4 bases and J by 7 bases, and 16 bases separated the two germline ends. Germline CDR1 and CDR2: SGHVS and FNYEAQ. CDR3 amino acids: CASSSSAAPDEAFF. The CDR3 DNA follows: TGTGCCAGCAGCTCAAGCGCAGCACCAGATGAAGCTTTCTTT.

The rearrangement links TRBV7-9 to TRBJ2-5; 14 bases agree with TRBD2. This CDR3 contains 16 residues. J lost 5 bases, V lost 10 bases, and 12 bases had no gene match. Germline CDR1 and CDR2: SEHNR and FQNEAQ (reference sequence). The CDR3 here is CATVQGLAGVWETQYF. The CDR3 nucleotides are TGTGCCACCGTCCAGGGACTAGCGGGAGTCTGGGAGACCCAGTACTTC.

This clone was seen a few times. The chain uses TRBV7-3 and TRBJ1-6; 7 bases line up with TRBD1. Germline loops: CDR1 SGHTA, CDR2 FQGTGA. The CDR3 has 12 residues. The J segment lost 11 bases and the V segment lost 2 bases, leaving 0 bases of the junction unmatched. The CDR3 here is CASSLQGAPLHF. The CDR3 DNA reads TGTGCCAGCAGCTTACAGGGGGCACCCCTCCACTTT.

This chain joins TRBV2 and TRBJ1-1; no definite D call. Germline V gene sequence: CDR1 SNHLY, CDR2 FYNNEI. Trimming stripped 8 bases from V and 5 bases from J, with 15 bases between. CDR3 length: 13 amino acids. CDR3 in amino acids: CASRSEPDTEAFF. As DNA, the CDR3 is TGTGCCAGCCGCTCGGAGCCTGATACTGAAGCTTTCTTT.

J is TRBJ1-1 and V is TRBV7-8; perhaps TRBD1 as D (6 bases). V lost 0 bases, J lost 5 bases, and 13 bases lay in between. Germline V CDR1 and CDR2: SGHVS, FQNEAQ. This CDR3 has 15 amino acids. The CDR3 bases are TGTGCCAGCAGCTTAGCTTCAGGGGTTGAAACTGAAGCTTTCTTT. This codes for CASSLASGVETEAFF.

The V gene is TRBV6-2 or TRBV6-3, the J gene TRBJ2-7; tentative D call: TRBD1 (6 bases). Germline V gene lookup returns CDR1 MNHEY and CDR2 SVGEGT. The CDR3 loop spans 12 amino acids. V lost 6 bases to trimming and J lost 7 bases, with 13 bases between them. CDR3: CASSRQAWEQYF. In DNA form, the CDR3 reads TGTGCCAGCAGCCGACAGGCTTGGGAGCAGTACTTC.

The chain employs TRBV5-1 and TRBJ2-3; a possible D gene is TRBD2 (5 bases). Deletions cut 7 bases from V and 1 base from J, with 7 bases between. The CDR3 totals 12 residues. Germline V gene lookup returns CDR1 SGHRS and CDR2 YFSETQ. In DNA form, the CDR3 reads TGCGCCAGCGGGAGAGGCACAGATACGCAGTATTTT. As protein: CASGRGTDTQYF.

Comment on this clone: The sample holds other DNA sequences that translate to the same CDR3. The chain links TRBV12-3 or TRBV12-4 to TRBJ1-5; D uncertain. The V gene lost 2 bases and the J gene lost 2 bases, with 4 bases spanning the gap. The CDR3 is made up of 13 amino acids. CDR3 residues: CASSLQGNQPQHF. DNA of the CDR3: TGTGCCAGCAGTTTACAGGGCAATCAGCCCCAGCATTTT.

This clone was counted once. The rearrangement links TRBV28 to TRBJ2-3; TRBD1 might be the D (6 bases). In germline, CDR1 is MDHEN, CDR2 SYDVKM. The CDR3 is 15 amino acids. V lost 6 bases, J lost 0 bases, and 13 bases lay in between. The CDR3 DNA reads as TGTGCCAGCAGAGGACAGAAAGCTAGCACAGATACGCAGTATTTT. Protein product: CASRGQKASTDTQYF.

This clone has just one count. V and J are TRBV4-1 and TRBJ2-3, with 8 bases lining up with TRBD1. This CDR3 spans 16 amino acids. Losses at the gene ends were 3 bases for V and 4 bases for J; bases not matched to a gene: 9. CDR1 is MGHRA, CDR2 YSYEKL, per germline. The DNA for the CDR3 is TGCGCCAGCAGCCATGTTGGACAGGGTCGCCCAGATACGCAGTATTTT. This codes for CASSHVGQGRPDTQYF.

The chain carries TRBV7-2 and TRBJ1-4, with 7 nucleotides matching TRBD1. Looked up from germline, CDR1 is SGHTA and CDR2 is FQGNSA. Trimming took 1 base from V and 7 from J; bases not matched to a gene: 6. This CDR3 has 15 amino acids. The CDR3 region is CASSLVGGRIEKLFF. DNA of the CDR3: TGTGCCAGCAGCTTAGTAGGGGGCAGAATTGAAAAACTGTTTTTT.

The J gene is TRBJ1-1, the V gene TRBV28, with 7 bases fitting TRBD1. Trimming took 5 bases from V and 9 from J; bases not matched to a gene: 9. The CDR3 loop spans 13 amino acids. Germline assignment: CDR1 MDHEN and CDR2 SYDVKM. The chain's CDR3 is CASSPRQGPKAFF. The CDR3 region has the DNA TGTGCCAGCAGTCCTCGACAGGGCCCGAAAGCTTTCTTT.

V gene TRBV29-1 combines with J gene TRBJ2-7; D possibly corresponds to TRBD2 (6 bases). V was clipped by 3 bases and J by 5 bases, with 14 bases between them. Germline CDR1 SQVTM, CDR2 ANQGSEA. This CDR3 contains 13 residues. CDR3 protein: CSVDGGGPHEQYF. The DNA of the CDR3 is TGCAGCGTTGACGGGGGAGGTCCCCACGAGCAGTACTTC.

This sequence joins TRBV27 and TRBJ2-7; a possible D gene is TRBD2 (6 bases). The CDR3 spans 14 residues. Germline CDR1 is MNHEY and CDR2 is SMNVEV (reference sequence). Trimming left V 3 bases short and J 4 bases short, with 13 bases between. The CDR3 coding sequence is TGTGCCAGCAGTTTGGAGGGTTATCGGTACGAGCAGTACTTC. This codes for CASSLEGYRYEQYF.

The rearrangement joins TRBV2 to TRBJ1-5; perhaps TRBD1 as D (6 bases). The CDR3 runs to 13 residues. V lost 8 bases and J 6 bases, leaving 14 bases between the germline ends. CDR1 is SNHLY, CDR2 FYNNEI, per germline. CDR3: CASVKGETQPQHF. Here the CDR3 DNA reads TGTGCCAGCGTTAAGGGGGAAACTCAGCCCCAGCATTTT.

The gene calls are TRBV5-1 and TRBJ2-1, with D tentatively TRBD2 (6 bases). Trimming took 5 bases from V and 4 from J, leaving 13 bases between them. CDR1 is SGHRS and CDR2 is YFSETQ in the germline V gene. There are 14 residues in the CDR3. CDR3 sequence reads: CASRAVAGYNEQFF. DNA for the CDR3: TGCGCCAGCAGGGCTGTGGCGGGGTACAATGAGCAGTTCTTC.

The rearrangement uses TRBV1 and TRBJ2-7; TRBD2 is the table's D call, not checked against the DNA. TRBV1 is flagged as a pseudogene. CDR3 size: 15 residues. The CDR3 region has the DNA TGCACCAGCAGCCACGGTCCTCGTAGCTCCTACGAGCAGTACTTC. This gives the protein CTSSHGPRSSYEQYF.

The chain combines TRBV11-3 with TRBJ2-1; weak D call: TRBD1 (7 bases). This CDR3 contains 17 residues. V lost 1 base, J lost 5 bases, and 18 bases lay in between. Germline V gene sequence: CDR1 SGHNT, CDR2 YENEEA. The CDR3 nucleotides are TGTGCCAGCAGCTTAGGGCCGGGGGACAGCTTAGACAATGAGCAGTTCTTC. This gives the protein CASSLGPGDSLDNEQFF.

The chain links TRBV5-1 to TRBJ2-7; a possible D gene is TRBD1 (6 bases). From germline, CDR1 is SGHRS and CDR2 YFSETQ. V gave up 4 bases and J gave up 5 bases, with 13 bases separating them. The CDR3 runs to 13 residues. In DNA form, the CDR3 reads TGCGCCAGCAGCCAAAGCGGACAGCACGAGCAGTACTTC. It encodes CASSQSGQHEQYF.

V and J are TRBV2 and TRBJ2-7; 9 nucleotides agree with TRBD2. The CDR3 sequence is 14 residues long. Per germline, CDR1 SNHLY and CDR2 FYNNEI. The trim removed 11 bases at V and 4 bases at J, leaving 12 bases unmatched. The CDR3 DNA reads TGTGCCTCACGAGGGGGCGGGAGGGGTTACGAGCAGTACTTC. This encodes CASRGGGRGYEQYF.

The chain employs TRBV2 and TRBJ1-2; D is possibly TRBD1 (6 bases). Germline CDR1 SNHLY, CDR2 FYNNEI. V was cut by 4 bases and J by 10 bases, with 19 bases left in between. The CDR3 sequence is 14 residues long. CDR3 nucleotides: TGTGCCAGCAGTGTTGGTGGGACAAGACGTTTCTACACCTTC. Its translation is CASSVGGTRRFYTF.

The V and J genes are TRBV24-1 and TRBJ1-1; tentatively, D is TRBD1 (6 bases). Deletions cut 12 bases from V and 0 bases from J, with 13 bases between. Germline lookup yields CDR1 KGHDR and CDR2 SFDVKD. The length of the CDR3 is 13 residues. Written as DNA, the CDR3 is TGTGCCGTCAGAGGGGGTTTGAACACTGAAGCTTTCTTT. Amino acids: CAVRGGLNTEAFF.

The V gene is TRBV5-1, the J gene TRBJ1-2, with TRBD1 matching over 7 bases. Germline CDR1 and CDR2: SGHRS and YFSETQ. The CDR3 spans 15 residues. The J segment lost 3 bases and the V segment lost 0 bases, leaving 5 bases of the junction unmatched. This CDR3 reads CASSLGGGRDYGYTF. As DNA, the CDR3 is TGCGCCAGCAGCTTGGGAGGGGGCAGGGACTATGGCTACACCTTC.